Shown below are 28 T cell receptor beta chains from a single sample sequenced in a study of prognosis after radiotherapy for stage I lung cancer. The TCR beta CDR3 region was amplified from genomic DNA, with two rounds of multiplex PCR being used for the amplification. Round-one PCR had primers specific to each TRBV and TRBJ gene. MiXCR, applied by TCRdb to the multiplex PCR reads, yields one record per CDR3 protein. The table lists about 15,000 distinct CDR3 sequences, approximately 31% of them singletons. Sequenced material: PBMCs, taken before or after stereotactic body radiation therapy (not recorded which). The source of these receptors is a donor over 45 with non-small cell lung cancer.

This clonotype was recorded at least ten times. The rearrangement joins TRBV2 to TRBJ2-5, with 12 nucleotides matching TRBD2. CDR1 is SNHLY, CDR2 FYNNEI, per germline. The CDR3 spans 14 residues. V was pared by 7 bases and J by 9 bases, with 9 bases of the junction left unmatched. For the CDR3, the DNA is TGTGCCAGCATTGGGTCTAGCGGGAGGGTGGCCCAGTACTTC. Translation: CASIGSSGRVAQYF.

This clonotype was counted a few times. This clone may be a read error of a much larger clone one base away. The chain recombines TRBV9 with TRBJ2-2; TRBD2 agrees at 11 bases. Germline V lookup: CDR1 SGDLS, CDR2 YYNGEE. V shed 7 bases and J 0 bases; nucleotides not matched to a gene: 14. The CDR3 is made up of 19 amino acids. The CDR3 is CASGGTSGSPLANTGELFF. CDR3 DNA: TGTGCCAGCGGCGGCACTAGCGGGAGTCCCCTCGCGAACACCGGGGAGCTGTTTTTT.

In this sample, this clonotype turned up many times. V gene TRBV7-9 combines with J gene TRBJ2-7; 7 bases agree with TRBD2. The germline V gene encodes CDR1 SEHNR and CDR2 FQNEAQ (reference sequence). V was clipped by 4 bases and J by 2 bases; unmatched bases: 8. This CDR3 spans 15 amino acids. The CDR3 loop is CASSSFSGRTYEQYF. The CDR3 DNA reads TGTGCCAGCAGCTCATTTAGCGGGCGAACCTACGAGCAGTACTTC.

This clonotype was recorded at least ten times. The J gene is TRBJ2-2, the V gene TRBV29-1; TRBD1 aligns across 8 bases. There are 15 residues in the CDR3. Germline CDR1 is SQVTM and CDR2 is ANQGSEA. The trim removed 7 bases at V and 5 bases at J, leaving 12 bases unmatched. CDR3 nucleotides: TGCAGCGGGAAGACAGGGGAGGTTGAGACCGGGGAGCTGTTTTTT. Its protein product is CSGKTGEVETGELFF.

This clonotype was counted many times. V and J are TRBV5-1 and TRBJ2-7; TRBD1 agrees at 7 bases. Trimming cost V 5 bases and J 5 bases; bases outside gene matches: 4. CDR1 is SGHRS, CDR2 YFSETQ, per germline. The CDR3 has 12 residues. CDR3 nucleotide sequence: TGCGCCAGCAGTGACAGGGTCCACGAGCAGTACTTC. This translates into CASSDRVHEQYF.

This clonotype was seen at least ten times. J is TRBJ2-5 and V is TRBV6-1; D call uncertain. The V gene lost 4 bases and the J gene lost 1 base, with 7 bases spanning the gap. The CDR3 length is 13 residues. The germline CDR1 and CDR2 sequences are MNHNS and SASEGT. This chain's CDR3 is CASSGVTQETQYF. DNA of the CDR3: TGTGCCAGCAGTGGCGTCACCCAAGAGACCCAGTACTTC.

This clonotype ranks as medium-sized. This sequence joins TRBV6-2 or TRBV6-3 and TRBJ1-6, with a possible D match to TRBD1 (6 bases). V was pared by 4 bases and J by 8 bases, with 9 bases between. Germline CDR1 and CDR2: MNHEY and SVGEGT. The CDR3 covers 13 residues. The chain's CDR3 is CASSLDSYSPLHF. The CDR3, as DNA: TGTGCCAGCAGTTTGGACAGCTATTCACCCCTCCACTTT.

This clonotype occurred many times. The rearrangement links TRBV13 to TRBJ2-2, with D perhaps TRBD1 (8 bases). The length of the CDR3 is 15 residues. V was cut by 5 bases and J by 4 bases, with 14 bases left in between. CDR1 is PRHDT and CDR2 is FYEKMQ in the germline V gene (reference sequence). CDR3 DNA: TGTGCCAGCAGCCAGCGGGACAGGCCCACCGGGGAGCTGTTTTTT. Translating it yields CASSQRDRPTGELFF.

This clonotype was recorded many times. J is TRBJ2-3 and V is TRBV3-1; 9 bases map to TRBD2. This CDR3 comprises 14 residues. CDR1 is LGHDT, CDR2 YNNKEL, per germline (reference sequence). V lost 7 bases and J lost 2; bases outside the gene matches: 4. As DNA, the CDR3 is TGTGCCAGCAACCTAGCGGGGACCACAGATACGCAGTATTTT. Its translation is CASNLAGTTDTQYF.

This clonotype was detected ten times or more. The J gene is TRBJ2-2, the V gene TRBV19; D is undetermined. The germline CDR1 and CDR2 sequences are LNHDA and SQIVND (reference sequence). The CDR3 runs to 13 residues. V was shortened by 7 bases and J by 7 bases, with 13 bases between the two germline ends. In DNA form, the CDR3 reads TGTGCCAGTAAGGACGCCTTGGTCGGGGAGCTGTTTTTT. It encodes CASKDALVGELFF.

This clonotype was picked up many times. This rearrangement joins TRBV6-4 to TRBJ2-3; 9 bases line up with TRBD2. With 2 bases clipped from V and 0 bases from J, the junction kept 0 bases outside the gene matches. Germline loops: CDR1 MRHNA, CDR2 SNTAGT. This CDR3 has 15 residues. The CDR3 reads CASSDGTSSTDTQYF. The CDR3 bases are TGTGCCAGCAGTGACGGGACTAGCAGCACAGATACGCAGTATTTT.

This clonotype was detected ten times or more. This chain joins TRBV20-1 and TRBJ1-1; TRBD1 matches at 11 bases. The germline gives CDR1 DFQATT, CDR2 SNEGSKA (reference sequence). V lost 6 bases to trimming and J lost 3 bases; unmatched junction nucleotides: 6. CDR3 length equals 14 residues. The CDR3 nucleotides read TGCAGTGCCACTGGACAGGGGGCGGACACTGAAGCTTTCTTT. Translated: CSATGQGADTEAFF.

This clonotype was seen many times. This chain connects TRBV6-1 to TRBJ1-2; 8 nucleotides line up with TRBD1. Germline loops: CDR1 MNHNS, CDR2 SASEGT. V shed 8 bases and J 0 bases; nucleotides not matched to a gene: 8. This CDR3 comprises 15 residues. The CDR3 bases are TGTGCCAGCGGCCATCGGACAGGGTCTAACTATGGCTACACCTTC. It encodes CASGHRTGSNYGYTF.

This clonotype was recorded at least ten times. This sequence joins TRBV24-1 and TRBJ1-2; 8 positions agree with TRBD1. The CDR3 is made up of 15 amino acids. V lost 7 bases, J lost 7 bases, and 13 bases stayed unmatched. The V gene's germline CDR1 is KGHDR and CDR2 SFDVKD. The CDR3 DNA sequence: TGTGCCACCAGGACCCAAAACCGGGACAGGTGTGGCTACACCTTC. It yields the protein CATRTQNRDRCGYTF.

For this clonotype: A much larger clonotype is one base distant, so this may be a read error. A read error is likely, as this CDR3 ends without the conserved phenylalanine or tryptophan. V is TRBV6-2 or TRBV6-3 and J is TRBJ2-5; D possibly corresponds to TRBD2 (6 bases). The V gene's germline CDR1 is MNHEY and CDR2 SVGEGT. The ends were cut back, 5 bases at V and 1 base at J, with 17 bases in the middle. The CDR3 is 16 amino acids. The CDR3 DNA sequence: TGTGCCAGCAGTCCGGAGGGTACAGTGCTCCAAGAGACCCAGTACTTA. Amino acids: CASSPEGTVLQETQYL.

At least ten counts were recorded for this clonotype. The rearrangement joins TRBV6-1 to TRBJ2-2; D remains ambiguous. Trimming shortened V by 6 bases and J by 5 bases, and 10 bases separated the two germline ends. The CDR3 contains 13 residues. Per the germline V gene, CDR1 is MNHNS and CDR2 is SASEGT. As DNA, the CDR3 is TGTGCCAGCAGCCAAAGTTATACCGGGGAGCTGTTTTTT. Protein: CASSQSYTGELFF.

This clonotype was seen at least ten times. This chain links TRBV18 with TRBJ1-2, with 8 bases aligning to TRBD1. The CDR3 consists of 16 residues. Germline V gene lookup returns CDR1 KGHSH and CDR2 LQKENI. With 2 bases clipped from V and 2 bases from J, the junction kept 7 bases outside the gene matches. CDR3: CASSPGDRLINYGYTF. The CDR3 nucleotides read TGTGCCAGCTCACCAGGGGACAGGTTAATAAACTATGGCTACACCTTC.

This clonotype was seen ten or more times. The chain employs TRBV2 and TRBJ2-6; TRBD1 agrees at 12 bases. The CDR3 consists of 17 residues. J gave up 2 bases and V 5 bases, and 4 bases lay outside the gene matches. CDR1 SNHLY and CDR2 FYNNEI come from the germline V gene. The CDR3 nucleotides read TGTGCCAGCAGTCCGGGACAGGGGGCCCCTGGGGCCAACGTCCTGACTTTC. This sequence encodes CASSPGQGAPGANVLTF. The whole variable domain, remainder taken from reference TRBV2 and TRBJ2-6, is EPEVTQTPSHQVTQMGQEVILRCVPISNHLYFYWYRQILGQKVEFLVSFYNNEISEKSEIFDDQFSVERPDGSNFTLKIRSTKLEDSAMYFCASSPGQGAPGANVLTFGAGSRLTVL.

This clonotype turned up a few times. A much larger clone lies one base from this, so it may be a read error. V gene TRBV29-1 combines with J gene TRBJ2-7, with TRBD2 identical over 13 bases. The germline V gene has CDR1 SQVTM and CDR2 ANQGSEA. The CDR3 has 14 amino acids. CDR3 bases: TGCGGCGTTGACGGACTAGCGGGAGAAAGCGAGCAGTACTTC. Its protein product is CGVDGLAGESEQYF.

This clonotype is medium-sized (0.01 to 0.1%) in the sample. The chain carries TRBV20-1 and TRBJ2-3, with TRBD2 matching over 9 bases. Per germline, CDR1 DFQATT and CDR2 SNEGSKA (reference sequence). Trimming cost V 2 bases and J 7 bases; bases outside gene matches: 7. CDR3 length: 14 residues. The DNA of the CDR3 is TGCAGTGCTAGATTTGCGGGAGGGCCATATACGCAGTATTTT. It yields the protein CSARFAGGPYTQYF.

The sample holds many counts of this clonotype. V usage is TRBV7-9 and J usage is TRBJ2-7, with 11 bases that match TRBD1. Germline CDR1 and CDR2: SEHNR and FQNEAQ (reference sequence). The ends lost 0 bases at V and 4 bases at J; junction bases unmatched: 8. The CDR3 is made up of 17 amino acids. In DNA, the CDR3 is TGTGCCAGCAGCTTAGCGCTCGGAGGGACAGGGGGTTACGAGCAGTACTTC. This sequence encodes CASSLALGGTGGYEQYF.

This clonotype came up many times. The genes are TRBV7-8 and TRBJ2-7; 13 positions match TRBD2. CDR3 length: 18 amino acids. Looked up from germline, CDR1 is SGHVS and CDR2 is FQNEAQ. Trimming at V came to 4 bases and at J to 4 bases, leaving 13 bases not matched to a gene. In DNA, the CDR3 is TGTGCCAGCAGCTCCTCCTTACTAGCGGGAGGGCCCGGGTACGAGCAGTACTTC. This encodes CASSSSLLAGGPGYEQYF. Supplemented by reference TRBV7-8 and TRBJ2-7, the full variable domain reads GAGVSQSPRYKVAKRGQDVALRCDPISGHVSLFWYQQALGQGPEFLTYFQNEAQLDKSGLPSDRFFAERPEGSVSTLKIQRTQQEDSAVYLCASSSSLLAGGPGYEQYFGPGTRLTVT.

On this clonotype itself: This likely came from a read error, as a far larger clone is one base away. V gene TRBV6-4 combines with J gene TRBJ2-7; D ambiguous. Germline CDR1 and CDR2: MRHNA and SNTAGT. There are 14 residues in the CDR3. Deletions cut 10 bases from V and 1 base from J, with 17 bases between. The CDR3 bases are TGTGCCATCAAATGGTCGGCAGAGTCCTACGAGCAGTACTTC. Amino acids: CAIKWSAESYEQYF.

On this clonotype: This could be a read error, since a much larger clone is one nucleotide away. The V gene is TRBV5-4, the J gene TRBJ2-1, with 8 bases identical to TRBD2. The germline CDR1 and CDR2 sequences are SGHNT and YYREEE (reference sequence). The CDR3 sequence is 15 residues long. This CDR3 is CANSSEREFYNEQFF. As DNA, the CDR3 is TGTGCCAACAGCTCCGAGCGGGAGTTTTACAATGAGCAGTTCTTC.

The sample holds many counts of this clonotype. The J gene is TRBJ1-2, the V gene TRBV5-1; 10 bases agree with TRBD1. J was trimmed by 5 bases and V by 6 bases; bases with no gene match: 7. Per the germline V gene, CDR1 is SGHRS and CDR2 is YFSETQ. The CDR3 length is 14 residues. CDR3 residues: CASKGQGMSYGYTF. The CDR3 nucleotides read TGCGCCAGCAAGGGACAGGGGATGTCTTATGGCTACACCTTC.

This clonotype showed up many times. CDR3 protein: CASTGGGYGYTF. DNA of the CDR3: TGTGCCAGTACAGGGGGCGGGTATGGCTACACCTTC. The chain recombines TRBV6-1 with TRBJ1-2, with TRBD1 matching 9 bases. V lost 9 bases to trimming and J lost 5 bases; unmatched junction nucleotides: 4. Germline CDR1 and CDR2: MNHNS and SASEGT. The CDR3 consists of 12 residues.

This clonotype was counted ten times or more. The V and J genes are TRBV5-1 and TRBJ2-5; D is undetermined. Germline CDR1 is SGHRS and CDR2 is YFSETQ. The CDR3 consists of 13 residues. Between the trimmed V and J ends, which lost 1 base and 5 bases, there was a span of 9 bases. The CDR3 sequence is CASSLNSRETQYF. In DNA, the CDR3 is TGCGCCAGCAGCTTGAACAGTCGGGAGACCCAGTACTTC.

The sample holds many counts of this clonotype. The genes are TRBV3-1 and TRBJ2-3; 7 bases agree with TRBD2. The CDR3 is 15 amino acids. After removal of 0 bases from V and 1 base from J, the junction contained 1 base not matched to a gene. Germline CDR1 is LGHDT and CDR2 is YNNKEL (reference sequence). The CDR3 nucleotides read TGTGCCAGCAGCCAAGATCGGGAGGGCACAGATACGCAGTATTTT. Residues: CASSQDREGTDTQYF.